The rows below give T cell receptor beta chains drawn from one sample of a study of blood T cell repertoires in COVID-19. Using immunoSEQ multiplex PCR, the repertoire was profiled, and TCRdb retains in-frame clones only, with some absent. The table records 200,000 to 250,000 clones, 65% to 85% of them present only once. Sequencing was performed on PBMCs or T cells enriched from blood (not recorded which). The source of these receptors is a woman between 40 and 50 years old who had recovered from COVID-19. The conserved cysteine and the conserved F or W are not part of the CDR3 here. Fields, in order: V gene, CDR3 length, J gene, CDR3 protein.

v_gene: TRBV24-1
len: 12
j_gene: TRBJ2-7
CDR3aa: ATSEGGASYEQY

v_gene: TRBV5-4
len: 14
j_gene: TRBJ1-1
CDR3aa: ASSGGQTRVNTEAF

v_gene: TRBV12-5
len: 17
j_gene: TRBJ2-2
CDR3aa: ASGKPGLAGVGLYGELF

v_gene: TRBV19
len: 12
j_gene: TRBJ1-2
CDR3aa: ASSILGGDHGYT

v_gene: TRBV7-2
len: 12
j_gene: TRBJ2-5
CDR3aa: ASNSRGGRETQY

v_gene: TRBV18
len: 17
j_gene: TRBJ2-3
CDR3aa: ASSVLGLAGGIGTDTQY

v_gene: TRBV5-4
len: 12
j_gene: TRBJ2-7
CDR3aa: ASSFLAGTYEQY

v_gene: TRBV27
len: 9
j_gene: TRBJ2-2
CDR3aa: ASTNGGELF

v_gene: TRBV2
len: 12
j_gene: TRBJ2-5
CDR3aa: ASGTGQGAETQY

v_gene: TRBV11-3
len: 14
j_gene: TRBJ2-1
CDR3aa: ASSSGGAPMGNEQF

v_gene: TRBV15
len: 12
j_gene: TRBJ1-6
CDR3aa: ATSSAIVNSPLH

v_gene: TRBV2
len: 10
j_gene: TRBJ1-3
CDR3aa: ASTSSGNTIY

v_gene: TRBV9
len: 14
j_gene: TRBJ1-2
CDR3aa: ASSVGIGTGAGGYT

v_gene: TRBV5-1
len: 14
j_gene: TRBJ1-6
CDR3aa: ASKPTMTGKDSPLH

v_gene: TRBV9
len: 12
j_gene: TRBJ2-1
CDR3aa: ASSVLAGVDEQF

v_gene: TRBV27
len: 10
j_gene: TRBJ1-6
CDR3aa: ASRGGQLSLH

v_gene: TRBV7-2
len: 11
j_gene: TRBJ1-2
CDR3aa: ASSLTAGEGYT

v_gene: TRBV25-1
len: 9
j_gene: TRBJ2-5
CDR3aa: ASSEVGVQY

v_gene: TRBV19
len: 13
j_gene: TRBJ2-1
CDR3aa: ASSTGRSSYNEQF

v_gene: TRBV7-6
len: 11
j_gene: TRBJ1-2
CDR3aa: ASSLTGLEGYT

v_gene: TRBV15
len: 11
j_gene: TRBJ1-5
CDR3aa: ATSTQNNQPQH

v_gene: TRBV11-3
len: 13
j_gene: TRBJ1-1
CDR3aa: ASSLLGQMNTEAF

v_gene: TRBV28
len: 15
j_gene: TRBJ1-5
CDR3aa: ASTLRTGPLRNQPQH

v_gene: TRBV9
len: 12
j_gene: TRBJ1-1
CDR3aa: ASSAGGAGAEAF

v_gene: TRBV5-1
len: 12
j_gene: TRBJ1-4
CDR3aa: ASSLGQGTEKLF

v_gene: TRBV7-9
len: 15
j_gene: TRBJ2-7
CDR3aa: ASSPRDSGRRVYEQY

v_gene: TRBV18
len: 12
j_gene: TRBJ1-1
CDR3aa: ASSPDIRNTEAF

v_gene: TRBV9
len: 13
j_gene: TRBJ2-2
CDR3aa: ASSKGQGDSGELF

v_gene: TRBV5-4
len: 12
j_gene: TRBJ1-2
CDR3aa: ASSSGRGRYGYT

v_gene: TRBV3-1/TRBV3-2
len: 13
j_gene: TRBJ1-6
CDR3aa: ASSGPGQGNSPLH

v_gene: TRBV19
len: 11
j_gene: TRBJ1-2
CDR3aa: ASGQGFNYGYT

v_gene: TRBV2
len: 12
j_gene: TRBJ2-3
CDR3aa: ASVGTGSGNTQY

v_gene: TRBV27
len: 11
j_gene: TRBJ1-2
CDR3aa: ASSLPGGSGYT

v_gene: TRBV5-1
len: 15
j_gene: TRBJ2-3
CDR3aa: ASSLTLLAGGSDTQY

v_gene: TRBV6-4
len: 14
j_gene: TRBJ2-3
CDR3aa: ASSAMTSGSIDTQY

v_gene: TRBV5-1
len: 12
j_gene: TRBJ1-5
CDR3aa: ASSARDREQPQH

v_gene: TRBV3-1/TRBV3-2
len: 12
j_gene: TRBJ2-7
CDR3aa: ASSPPTGKREQY

v_gene: TRBV19
len: 11
j_gene: TRBJ1-2
CDR3aa: ASSIREISGYT

v_gene: TRBV6-5
len: 14
j_gene: TRBJ1-2
CDR3aa: ASSYGPQGQGFGYT

v_gene: TRBV7-3
len: 14
j_gene: TRBJ2-2
CDR3aa: ASSPLAGDLIGELF

v_gene: TRBV4-1
len: 15
j_gene: TRBJ2-2
CDR3aa: ASSKALAGLNTGELF

v_gene: TRBV7-9
len: 17
j_gene: TRBJ1-1
CDR3aa: ASSPGTGRGQRKNTEAF

v_gene: TRBV19
len: 12
j_gene: TRBJ2-3
CDR3aa: ASSRTSDTDTQY

v_gene: TRBV4-1
len: 14
j_gene: TRBJ1-6
CDR3aa: ASSQEGSSYNSPLH

v_gene: TRBV24-1
len: 11
j_gene: TRBJ1-5
CDR3aa: ATSDSGTLAQH

v_gene: TRBV9
len: 14
j_gene: TRBJ1-6
CDR3aa: ASSRYGDHNNSPLH

v_gene: TRBV19
len: 12
j_gene: TRBJ2-7
CDR3aa: ASSIGTGPYEQY

v_gene: TRBV4-1
len: 13
j_gene: TRBJ2-1
CDR3aa: ASSQGQGSYNEQF

v_gene: TRBV2
len: 12
j_gene: TRBJ1-3
CDR3aa: ASSESKRGNTIY